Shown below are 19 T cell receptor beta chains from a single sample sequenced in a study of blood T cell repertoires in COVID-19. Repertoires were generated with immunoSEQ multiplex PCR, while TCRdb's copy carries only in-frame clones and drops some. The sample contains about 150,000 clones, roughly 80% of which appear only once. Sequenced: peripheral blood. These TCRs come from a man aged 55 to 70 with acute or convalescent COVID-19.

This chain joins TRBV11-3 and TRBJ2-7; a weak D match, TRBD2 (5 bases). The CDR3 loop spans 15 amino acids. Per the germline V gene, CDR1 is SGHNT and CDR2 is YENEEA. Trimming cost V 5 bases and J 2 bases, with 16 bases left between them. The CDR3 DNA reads TGTGCCAGCAGCCGTAGAGTAGCGCGAACCTACGAGCAGTACTTC. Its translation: CASSRRVARTYEQYF.

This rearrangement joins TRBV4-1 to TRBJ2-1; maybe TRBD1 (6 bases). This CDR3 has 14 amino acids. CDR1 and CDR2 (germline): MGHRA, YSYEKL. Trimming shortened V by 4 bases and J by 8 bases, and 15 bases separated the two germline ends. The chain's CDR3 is CASSRQDSLYEQFF. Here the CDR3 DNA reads TGCGCCAGCAGCCGACAGGACAGTCTGTATGAGCAGTTCTTC.

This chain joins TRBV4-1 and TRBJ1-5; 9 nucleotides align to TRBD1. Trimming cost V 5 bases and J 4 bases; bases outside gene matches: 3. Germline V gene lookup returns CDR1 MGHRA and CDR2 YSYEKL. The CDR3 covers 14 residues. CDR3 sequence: CASSSGTGNQPQHF. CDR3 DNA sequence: TGCGCCAGCAGCTCGGGGACAGGGAATCAGCCCCAGCATTTT.

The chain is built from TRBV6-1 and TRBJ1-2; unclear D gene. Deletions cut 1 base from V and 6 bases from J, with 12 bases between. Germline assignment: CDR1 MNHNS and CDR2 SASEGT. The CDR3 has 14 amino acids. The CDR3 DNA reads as TGTGCCAGCAGTGAAGGCGAACGGAGGGATGGCTACACCTTC. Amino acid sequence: CASSEGERRDGYTF.

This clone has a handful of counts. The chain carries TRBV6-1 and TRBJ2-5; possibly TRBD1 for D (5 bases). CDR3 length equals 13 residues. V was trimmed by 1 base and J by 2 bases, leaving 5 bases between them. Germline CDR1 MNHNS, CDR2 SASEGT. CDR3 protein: CASSEGQQETQYF. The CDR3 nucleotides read TGTGCCAGCAGTGAAGGACAGCAAGAGACCCAGTACTTC.

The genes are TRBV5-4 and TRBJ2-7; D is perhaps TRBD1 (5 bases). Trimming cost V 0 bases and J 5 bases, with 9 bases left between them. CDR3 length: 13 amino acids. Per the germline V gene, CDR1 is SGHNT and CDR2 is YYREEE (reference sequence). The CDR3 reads CASSLDPRDEQYF. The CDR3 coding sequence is TGTGCCAGCAGCTTGGACCCCAGGGACGAGCAGTACTTC.

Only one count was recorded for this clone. As DNA, the CDR3 is TGTGCCAGCAGCGATAGTCGGAATTCACCCCTCCACTTT. Protein product: CASSDSRNSPLHF. The chain links TRBV7-3 to TRBJ1-6; D gene unclear. V lost 5 bases, J lost 7 bases, and 9 bases lay in between. In germline, CDR1 is SGHTA, CDR2 FQGTGA. The CDR3 extends over 13 amino acids.

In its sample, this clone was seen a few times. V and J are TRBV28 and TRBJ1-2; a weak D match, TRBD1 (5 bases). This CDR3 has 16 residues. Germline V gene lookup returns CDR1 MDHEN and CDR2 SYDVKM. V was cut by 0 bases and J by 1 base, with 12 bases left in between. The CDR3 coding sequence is TGTGCCAGCAGTTTATGGGGCAGGGTCGGTAACTATGGCTACACCTTC. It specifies CASSLWGRVGNYGYTF.

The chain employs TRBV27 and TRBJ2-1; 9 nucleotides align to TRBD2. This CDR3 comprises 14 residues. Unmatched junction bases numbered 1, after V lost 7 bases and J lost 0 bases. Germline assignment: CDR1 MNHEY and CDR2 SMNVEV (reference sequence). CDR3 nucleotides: TGTGCCAGCACGACTAGCGGCTCCTACAATGAGCAGTTCTTC. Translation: CASTTSGSYNEQFF.

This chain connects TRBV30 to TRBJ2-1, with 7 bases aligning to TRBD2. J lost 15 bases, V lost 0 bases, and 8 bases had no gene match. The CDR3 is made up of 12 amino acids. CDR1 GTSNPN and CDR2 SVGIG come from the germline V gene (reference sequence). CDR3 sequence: CAWSVPGRSLFF. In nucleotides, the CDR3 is TGTGCCTGGAGTGTACCCGGGAGGTCCTTGTTCTTC.

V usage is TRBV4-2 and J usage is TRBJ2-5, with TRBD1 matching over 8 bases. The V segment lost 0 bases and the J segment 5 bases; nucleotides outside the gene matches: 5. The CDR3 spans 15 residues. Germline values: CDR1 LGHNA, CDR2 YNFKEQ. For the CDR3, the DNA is TGTGCCAGCAGCCAAGAACGACAGGGGAGGGAGACCCAGTACTTC. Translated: CASSQERQGRETQYF.

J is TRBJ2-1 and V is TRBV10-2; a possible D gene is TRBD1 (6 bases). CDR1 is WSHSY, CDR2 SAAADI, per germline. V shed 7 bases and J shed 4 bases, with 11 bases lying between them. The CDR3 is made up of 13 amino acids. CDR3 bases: TGCGCCAGCACCGGGGACACTTACAATGAGCAGTTCTTC. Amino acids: CASTGDTYNEQFF.

The CDR3: CATSRDIAGGPMGTDTQYF. The CDR3 DNA is TGTGCCACCAGCAGAGATATAGCGGGAGGGCCCATGGGTACAGATACGCAGTATTTT. The chain carries TRBV15 and TRBJ2-3; TRBD2 agrees at 11 bases. The V gene's germline CDR1 is LNHNV and CDR2 YYDKDF (reference sequence). This CDR3 has 19 residues. With V trimmed by 0 bases and J by 3 bases, 11 bases remained unmatched.

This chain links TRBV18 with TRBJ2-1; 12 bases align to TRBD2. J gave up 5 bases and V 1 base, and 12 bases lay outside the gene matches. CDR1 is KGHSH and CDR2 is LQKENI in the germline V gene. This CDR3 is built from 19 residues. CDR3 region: CASSPLATGASGRDNEQFF. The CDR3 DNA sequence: TGTGCCAGCTCACCACTAGCAACGGGAGCTAGCGGGAGGGACAATGAGCAGTTCTTC. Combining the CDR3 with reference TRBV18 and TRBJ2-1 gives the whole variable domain NAGVMQNPRHLVRRRGQEARLRCSPMKGHSHVYWYRQLPEEGLKFMVYLQKENIIDESGMPKERFSAEFPKEGPSILRIQQVVRGDSAAYFCASSPLATGASGRDNEQFFGPGTRLTVL.

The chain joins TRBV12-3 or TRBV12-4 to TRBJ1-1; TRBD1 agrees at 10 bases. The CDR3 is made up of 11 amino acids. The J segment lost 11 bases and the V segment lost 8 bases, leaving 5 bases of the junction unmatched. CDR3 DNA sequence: TGTGCCAGCCTCGACAGGGGGCGGGCTTTCTTT. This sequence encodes CASLDRGRAFF.

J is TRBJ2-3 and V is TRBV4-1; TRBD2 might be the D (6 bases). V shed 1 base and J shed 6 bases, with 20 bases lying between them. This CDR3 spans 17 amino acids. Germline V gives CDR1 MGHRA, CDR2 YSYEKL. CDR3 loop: CASSQANAGTTRDTQYF. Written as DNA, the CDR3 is TGCGCCAGCAGCCAAGCGAACGCGGGGACGACCCGGGATACGCAGTATTTT.

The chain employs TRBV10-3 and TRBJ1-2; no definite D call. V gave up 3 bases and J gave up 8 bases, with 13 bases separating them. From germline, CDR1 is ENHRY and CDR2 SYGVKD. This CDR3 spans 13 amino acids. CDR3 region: CAISEYSPGGYTF. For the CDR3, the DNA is TGTGCCATCAGTGAATATTCCCCGGGGGGCTACACCTTC.

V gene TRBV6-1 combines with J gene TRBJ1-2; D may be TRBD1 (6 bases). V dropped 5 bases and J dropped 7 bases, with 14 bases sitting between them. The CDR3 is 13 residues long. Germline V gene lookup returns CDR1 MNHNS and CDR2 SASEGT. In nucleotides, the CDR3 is TGTGCCAGCAGTTATCAGGGGCTTGGTGGCTACACCTTC. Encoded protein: CASSYQGLGGYTF.

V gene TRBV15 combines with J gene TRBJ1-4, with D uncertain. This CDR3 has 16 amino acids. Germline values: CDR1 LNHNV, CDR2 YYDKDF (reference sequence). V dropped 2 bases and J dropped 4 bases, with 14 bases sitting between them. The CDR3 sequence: CATSRTAASSNEKLFF. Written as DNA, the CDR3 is TGTGCCACCAGCAGAACGGCGGCGAGTAGTAATGAAAAACTGTTTTTT.